Presented here are 2 T cell receptor beta chains from one specimen sequenced in a study of T cell responses to AZD1222 COVID-19 vaccine. TCRdb's copy holds only in-frame clones and misses some; the assay was immunoSEQ multiplex PCR. The data contain approximately 120,000 clones, roughly 91% of them singletons. Specimen: peripheral blood, collected on day 0 of MenACWY control vaccination. The receptors here all came from an adult in good health.

The genes are TRBV7-9 and TRBJ1-5; no firm D call. The CDR3 loop spans 14 amino acids. CDR1 SEHNR and CDR2 FQNEAQ come from the germline V gene (reference sequence). Between the trimmed V and J ends, which lost 5 bases and 3 bases, there was a span of 11 bases. The CDR3 sequence is CASSQDTANQPQHF. The CDR3 DNA reads TGTGCCAGCAGCCAAGACACGGCCAATCAGCCCCAGCATTTT.

The chain joins TRBV6-2 or TRBV6-3 to TRBJ2-7; D remains ambiguous. Germline V gives CDR1 MNHEY, CDR2 SVGEGT. The CDR3 contains 14 residues. V shed 4 bases and J shed 5 bases, with 15 bases lying between them. CDR3 residues: CASSSPAPTDEQYF. CDR3 DNA: TGTGCCAGCAGTTCCCCCGCCCCTACCGACGAGCAGTACTTC.